This T cell receptor beta chain is drawn from a study of shared clonotypes between healthy human individuals. Overall study findings and caveats: Non-shared clonotypes had lower generation probabilities than clonotypes shared by all four sorted-subset donors.

This CDR3 spans 16 amino acids. Germline assignment: CDR1 GTSNPN and CDR2 SVGIG (reference sequence). J lost 2 bases, V lost 1 base, and 9 bases had no gene match. Here immunoSEQ multiplex PCR was the method, and the copy in TCRdb shows in-frame clones only, minus some. The sample includes some 500,000 clones, about 96% of them seen just once. In regard to this clone: Its antigen is as yet unknown.

The source is a woman under 40 in good health. Sample: naive CD4+ T cells sorted from blood. As to subset: CD45RA+ positively selected. This chain connects TRBV30 to TRBJ2-7; 9 nucleotides agree with TRBD1. The CDR3 sequence: CAWSEQGAAGPYEQYF. The CDR3 bases are TGTGCCTGGAGTGAACAGGGGGCAGCGGGGCCCTACGAGCAGTACTTC.